What follows is one T cell receptor (beta chain) and its context. TCRdb's copy holds only in-frame clones and misses some; the assay was immunoSEQ multiplex PCR. The sample records more than 150,000 clones, 87% being singletons. Recruitment covered about two dozen US areas and drew participants whose ages spanned about 18 to 95 years. Recovered participants had two consecutive negative NP/OP PCR tests, healthcare professional clearance, or symptom resolution. The data originate from a study of blood T cell repertoires in COVID-19. The TCR was taken from a woman in her 30s who had recovered from COVID-19. Material: PBMCs or T cells enriched from blood (not recorded which).

DNA of the CDR3: TGTGCCAGCAGCAGGACCCTGAGGGCTAGCACAGATACGCAGTATTTT. This sequence encodes CASSRTLRASTDTQYF. The J gene is TRBJ2-3, the V gene TRBV3-1 (or the pseudogene TRBV3-2); D possibly corresponds to TRBD2 (5 bases). Per germline, CDR1 LGHDT and CDR2 YNNKEL (reference sequence). Between the trimmed V and J ends, which lost 5 bases and 0 bases, there was a span of 15 bases. The CDR3 consists of 16 residues.